This passage covers 20 T cell receptor beta chains from one sample sequenced in a study of beta chain features in type 1 diabetes. Since all of the isolated RNA was reverse transcribed, expressed TCRB transcripts were what got sequenced. Here immunoSEQ multiplex PCR was the method, and the copy in TCRdb shows in-frame clones only, minus some. Of 120,000 to 150,000 clones in the sample, around 50% are singletons; the top ten hold around 0.39%. Specimen: Tregs from blood. The origin of the receptors is a man aged 18 to 30 in good health.

This clone is a singleton in its sample. V is TRBV7-2 and J is TRBJ1-1; possibly TRBD1 for D (5 bases). The ends were cut back, 1 base at V and 14 bases at J, with 17 bases in the middle. The germline V gene encodes CDR1 SGHTA and CDR2 FQGNSA. This CDR3 spans 13 amino acids. The CDR3 coding sequence is TGTGCCAGCAGCTTAGAGTACCGGGACTACAGATTCTTT. Protein product: CASSLEYRDYRFF. The whole variable domain, filled in from reference TRBV7-2 and TRBJ1-1, reads GAGVSQSPSNKVTEKGKDVELRCDPISGHTALYWYRQSLGQGLEFLIYFQGNSAPDKSGLPSDRFSAERTGGSVSTLTIQRTQQEDSAVYLCASSLEYRDYRFFGQGTRLTVV.

V is TRBV10-3 and J is TRBJ2-7, with 7 bases lining up with TRBD1. Trimming took 6 bases from V and 5 from J; bases not matched to a gene: 10. This CDR3 region has 14 residues. Germline-derived CDR1 and CDR2 are ENHRY and SYGVKD. Here the CDR3 DNA reads TGTGCCATCAGCCCGCTTGGACAGGTCAACGAGCAGTACTTC. This sequence encodes CAISPLGQVNEQYF.

In its sample, this clone was seen once. V is TRBV6-6 and J is TRBJ2-4; possibly TRBD1 for D (5 bases). The V gene lost 6 bases and the J gene lost 5 bases, with 11 bases spanning the gap. The CDR3 runs to 13 residues. Per the germline V gene, CDR1 is MNHNY and CDR2 is SVGAGI (reference sequence). CDR3 bases: TGTGCCAGCAGAGGCAGGGTGGAAAACATTCAGTACTTC. Translating it yields CASRGRVENIQYF.

V is TRBV6-5 and J is TRBJ2-7; 10 bases fit TRBD2. CDR1 is MNHEY and CDR2 is SVGAGI in the germline V gene. V trimming: 6 bases; J trimming: 2 bases; junction bases outside the gene matches: 7. This CDR3 region has 15 residues. The CDR3: CASSVAGGLAYEQYF. In DNA form, the CDR3 reads TGTGCCAGCAGCGTAGCGGGAGGCCTGGCCTACGAGCAGTACTTC.

This rearrangement joins TRBV7-9 to TRBJ2-1, with 11 bases that match TRBD2. Germline CDR1 reads SEHNR; CDR2 reads FQNEAQ (reference sequence). With V trimmed by 0 bases and J by 5 bases, 6 bases remained unmatched. This CDR3 spans 17 amino acids. CDR3 DNA sequence: TGTGCCAGCAGCTTAGCAGTGACTAGCGGGACAGACAATGAGCAGTTCTTC. It specifies CASSLAVTSGTDNEQFF.

The sample holds a few counts of this clone. The V and J genes are TRBV7-2 and TRBJ2-5; D gene unclear. Germline CDR1 SGHTA, CDR2 FQGNSA. The CDR3 runs 15 residues. Trimming removed 5 bases at V and 0 bases at J, with 13 bases between. CDR3 in amino acids: CASSPGFVYQETQYF. The DNA for the CDR3 is TGTGCCAGCAGCCCCGGGTTCGTGTACCAAGAGACCCAGTACTTC.

The chain employs TRBV10-3 and TRBJ2-7; D perhaps matches TRBD1 (5 bases). V lost 6 bases and J 0 bases, leaving 6 bases between the germline ends. Germline CDR1 reads ENHRY; CDR2 reads SYGVKD. The CDR3 extends over 12 amino acids. CDR3 sequence reads: CAISDSSYEQYF. For the CDR3, the DNA is TGTGCCATCAGCGACAGCTCCTACGAGCAGTACTTC.

J is TRBJ2-1 and V is TRBV9, with 9 nucleotides matching TRBD2. The ends lost 2 bases at V and 0 bases at J; junction bases unmatched: 6. This CDR3 has 17 amino acids. Germline CDR1 SGDLS, CDR2 YYNGEE. CDR3 in amino acids: CASSVTGGGVSYNEQFF. As DNA, the CDR3 is TGTGCCAGCAGCGTTACGGGCGGGGGGGTCTCCTACAATGAGCAGTTCTTC.

This chain joins TRBV7-9 and TRBJ2-2, with D possibly being TRBD1 (6 bases). V was trimmed by 3 bases and J by 4 bases, leaving 6 bases between them. The germline V gene has CDR1 SEHNR and CDR2 FQNEAQ (reference sequence). This CDR3 has 13 residues. The CDR3 region is CASSFRGTGELFF. DNA for the CDR3: TGTGCCAGCAGCTTCAGGGGCACCGGGGAGCTGTTTTTT.

The rearrangement uses TRBV18 and TRBJ2-2, with 7 bases aligning to TRBD1. V was clipped by 6 bases and J by 3 bases; unmatched bases: 4. This CDR3 has 14 amino acids. Germline CDR1 reads KGHSH; CDR2 reads LQKENI. CDR3 sequence: CASSRQGDTGELFF. The CDR3 coding sequence is TGTGCCAGCTCCAGACAGGGCGACACCGGGGAGCTGTTTTTT.

The chain's CDR3 is CASIWGGGLNGYTF. The CDR3 nucleotides read TGTGCCAGCATCTGGGGGGGCGGTTTAAATGGCTACACCTTC. The V call is TRBV28, the J call TRBJ1-2, with D maybe TRBD1 (6 bases). CDR3 size: 14 residues. Deletions cut 7 bases from V and 6 bases from J, with 18 bases between. Germline-derived CDR1 and CDR2 are MDHEN and SYDVKM.

The genes are TRBV29-1 and TRBJ2-1; 9 positions match TRBD1. The CDR3 covers 16 residues. The germline CDR1 and CDR2 sequences are SQVTM and ANQGSEA. V shed 5 bases and J 5 bases; nucleotides not matched to a gene: 13. CDR3 sequence (DNA): TGCAGCGTTCCACCCTTGACAGGGGGGAAACACAATGAGCAGTTCTTC. As protein: CSVPPLTGGKHNEQFF.

The chain combines TRBV6-1 with TRBJ1-1; D not certain. V lost 7 bases and J lost 6, with 12 bases in between. This CDR3 spans 12 amino acids. Germline assignment: CDR1 MNHNS and CDR2 SASEGT. The CDR3 coding sequence is TGTGCCAGCACCCTACTATGGTCTGAAGCTTTCTTT. Residues: CASTLLWSEAFF.

Only a few counts were recorded for this clone. The rearrangement joins TRBV18 to TRBJ2-2, with a tentative D call TRBD2 (5 bases). Trimming left V 3 bases short and J 1 base short, with 12 bases between. The CDR3 totals 16 residues. Per germline, CDR1 KGHSH and CDR2 LQKENI. The CDR3 sequence is CASSPRLAQNTGELFF. The CDR3, as DNA: TGTGCCAGCTCACCGCGGCTAGCCCAGAACACCGGGGAGCTGTTTTTT.

This rearrangement joins TRBV7-2 to TRBJ1-5; D unresolved. Germline V CDR1 and CDR2: SGHTA, FQGNSA. The V end was cut by 4 bases, the J end by 11 bases, with 15 bases between. This CDR3 region has 13 residues. The CDR3 DNA is TGTGCCAGCAGCTCGGAGGGCGGTAGGGCCCAGCATTTT. Its translation is CASSSEGGRAQHF.

The V gene is TRBV6-5, the J gene TRBJ1-3; perhaps TRBD1 as D (6 bases). CDR1 is MNHEY, CDR2 SVGAGI, per germline. The CDR3 spans 13 residues. With 10 bases removed from V and 3 bases from J, the gap between germline ends came to 13 bases. CDR3 sequence reads: CATAGTIGNTIYF. The DNA of the CDR3 is TGTGCCACCGCCGGGACAATTGGAAACACCATATATTTT.

The genes are TRBV7-2 and TRBJ2-5, with D uncertain. CDR1 is SGHTA, CDR2 FQGNSA, per germline. V lost 5 bases and J 5 bases, leaving 9 bases between the germline ends. CDR3 length equals 12 residues. The CDR3: CASSLLQETQYF. DNA for the CDR3: TGTGCCAGCAGCCTCTTGCAGGAGACCCAGTACTTC.

The gene calls are TRBV27 and TRBJ2-5; tentatively, D is TRBD1 (5 bases). With 5 bases removed from V and 5 bases from J, the gap between germline ends came to 12 bases. The CDR3 extends over 13 amino acids. The germline V gene encodes CDR1 MNHEY and CDR2 SMNVEV (reference sequence). In DNA, the CDR3 is TGTGCCAGCAGTGGATCAGGGCGGGAGACCCAGTACTTC. This sequence encodes CASSGSGRETQYF.

The chain employs TRBV5-1 and TRBJ1-1, with D perhaps TRBD1 (6 bases). CDR1 is SGHRS, CDR2 YFSETQ, per germline. V dropped 0 bases and J dropped 0 bases, with 9 bases sitting between them. The CDR3 sequence is 15 residues long. The CDR3 nucleotides read TGCGCCAGCAGCTTGGGGGACAAGATGAACACTGAAGCTTTCTTT. This gives the protein CASSLGDKMNTEAFF.

The chain combines TRBV10-3 with TRBJ1-4; 7 bases are a match to TRBD1. This CDR3 contains 16 residues. Germline CDR1 and CDR2: ENHRY and SYGVKD. Unmatched junction bases numbered 13, after V lost 5 bases and J lost 7 bases. In nucleotides, the CDR3 is TGTGCCATCAGTATTGGTTCGGGGACAGCCGGTGAAAAACTGTTTTTT. Encoded protein: CAISIGSGTAGEKLFF.